This TCR beta chain was obtained from a study of response to subunit inactivated influenza vaccine. This clonotype was seen a few times. Its antigen remains unknown. The CDR3 extends over 13 amino acids. The V end lost 7 bases, the J end lost 0 bases, and 7 bases lay between the germline ends. Per the germline V gene, CDR1 is SGHRS and CDR2 is YFSETQ. Study-level findings and limits: Each seasonal influenza vaccination, the authors suggested, recruits few new T cells.

TCRdb passed the RT-PCR reads through MiXCR, listing each CDR3 protein once. The sample has around 580,000 distinct CDR3 sequences, 12% seen once; the top ten hold about 10%. This chain joins TRBV5-1 and TRBJ2-2, with D perhaps matching TRBD1 (5 bases). This material consisted of PBMCs from blood, taken on the day of vaccination. The clonotype comes from a middle-aged man who received an inactivated influenza vaccine. CDR3 DNA sequence: TGCGCCAGCTCGACAGCGAACACCGGGGAGCTGTTTTTT. Translated, it gives CASSTANTGELFF.